This T cell receptor beta chain was recorded in a study of blood T cells in healthy people across ages. Points on this clonotype: Its antigen is undetermined.

Study-level results: Estimated diversity that came from one million T cells was considered an underestimate. Relative to aged donors, long-lived donors carried more naive CD4+ cells and displayed higher diversity.

Together with a sample-barcoded 5' primer, a J-beta primer mix was included in a second PCR lasting roughly 6 to 12 cycles. Each cDNA molecule carried a tag from a template-switch adaptor that contained 12 random nucleotides. In TCRdb, the 5' RACE reads were re-called with MiXCR into one record per CDR3 protein. The sample lists 730,000 or so distinct CDR3 sequences, 40% to 45% occurring once. V was shortened by 4 bases and J by 5 bases, with 19 bases between the two germline ends. Germline V lookup: CDR1 SGDLS, CDR2 YYNGEE. The CDR3 loop spans 16 amino acids. The chain combines TRBV9 with TRBJ2-1; D perhaps matches TRBD2 (6 bases). Sequencing was performed on blood. This sequence was found in an elderly man in good health. The CDR3 region is CASSIRDSGGNNEQFF. For the CDR3, the DNA is TGTGCCAGCAGCATCCGGGACTCGGGCGGGAACAATGAGCAGTTCTTC.